This TCR beta chain originates from a study of post-analysis software for immune sequencing data. Study findings and constraints: Patients had higher frequencies than controls of five or six TRBV segments, including TRBV5-6, TRBV5-1 and TRBV20-1.

Germline assignment: CDR1 MNHEY and CDR2 SVGAGI. The CDR3 extends over 14 amino acids. Included in the TCR beta cDNA libraries were unique molecular identifiers. TCRdb passed the PCR reads through MiXCR, listing each CDR3 protein once. This table has roughly 600,000 distinct CDR3 sequences, 44% appearing once. Of note for this clonotype: Its matching antigen is unknown.

This clonotype was obtained from a girl aged 10-17 years with multiple sclerosis. Sequenced: blood. The rearrangement links TRBV6-5 to TRBJ2-7; TRBD1 matches 7 bases. With the DNA end fitting TRBJ2-4 better, the J assignment may be wrong. In DNA, the CDR3 is TGTGCCAGCAGTGCCGGGACAGAGAAAAACATTCAGTACTTC. Translation: CASSAGTEKNIQYF.